Below, 2 T cell receptor beta chains from the same sample are listed, as sequenced in a study of low-dose radiotherapy and immunotherapy resistance in tumors. The sample's time point: after trial treatment. Treatment of the sample: LDRT plus nivolumab, ipilimumab, low-dose cyclophosphamide and aspirin (RACIN trial). TRAV- and TRBV-specific primers were used for first-strand cDNA, which covered alpha and beta chains. TCRs were put through 15 to 25 PCR cycles of amplification with Phusion. A constant-region primer and the V-primer adapter served as the primer pair. A single record per CDR3 protein comes from TCRdb applying MiXCR to the reads. In the table there are about 100,000 distinct CDR3 sequences, 20% of which are singletons. The starting material was PBMCs, obtained after low-dose radiotherapy plus immunotherapy. Every receptor here comes from a male donor with prostate cancer.

This chain joins TRBV20-1 and TRBJ2-3; unclear D gene. CDR1 DFQATT and CDR2 SNEGSKA come from the germline V gene (reference sequence). V lost 6 bases, J lost 4 bases, and 11 bases lay in between. This CDR3 has 12 residues. The CDR3 DNA reads as TGCAGTGCCCGGGCCCCCTCAGATACGCAGTATTTT. As protein: CSARAPSDTQYF.

The chain is built from TRBV19 and TRBJ1-5; no firm D call. The length of the CDR3 is 13 residues. V lost 3 bases to trimming and J lost 5 bases, with 8 bases between them. The germline V gene has CDR1 LNHDA and CDR2 SQIVND (reference sequence). The CDR3 reads CASSIGKDQPQHF. CDR3 bases: TGTGCCAGTAGTATTGGGAAGGATCAGCCCCAGCATTTT.